This T cell receptor (beta chain) was documented in a study of blood T cell repertoires in COVID-19. Across the whole study: Whether acute or convalescent, the COVID-19 samples came from the United States, Italy and Spain. The analysed material was cDNA or gDNA that came from T cells, B-cell-depleted T cells, or PBMCs.

The V gene's germline CDR1 is MDHEN and CDR2 SYDVKM. V lost 7 bases, J lost 2 bases, and 6 bases lay in between. This CDR3 region has 12 residues. As handled by the study authors: Amplification of reference gene primers was used by the study to estimate nucleated cell counts. Clones were sequenced by immunoSEQ multiplex PCR, and TCRdb holds only the in-frame ones, with some missing. That table supplies the V and J calls and clone size; D and trimming were determined from the DNA. The sample has about 140,000 clones; over 80% are singletons. The origin of this receptor is a man aged 55 to 70 with active or convalescent COVID-19. The genes are TRBV28 and TRBJ1-3, with D perhaps TRBD1 (5 bases). Sequences were obtained from peripheral blood. Here the CDR3 reads CASTTAGNTIYF. CDR3 coding DNA: TGTGCCAGCACGACAGCTGGAAACACCATATATTTT.